These 20 T cell receptor beta chains were sequenced from one sample in a study of human T cells and chemical hapten exposure. The sample's time point: pre-sensitization, week 0. As for treatment: therapeutic diphenylcyclopropenone sensitization with weekly scalp DPC. TCRdb passed the RACE reads through MiXCR, listing each CDR3 protein once. The sample has 45,000 to 65,000 distinct CDR3 sequences, roughly a tenth seen once; the top ten hold 8% to 10%. This specimen was whole blood, taken in connection with sensitization to the hapten diphenylcyclopropenone (DPC). These receptors were taken from a man in his forties with alopecia areata. Some clones in this sample may be carry-over from other donors' samples.

The chain combines TRBV20-1 with TRBJ1-4; no firm D call. V was cut by 5 bases and J by 4 bases, with 14 bases left in between. This CDR3 has 14 residues. Germline V lookup: CDR1 DFQATT, CDR2 SNEGSKA (reference sequence). The DNA of the CDR3 is TGCAGTGCTGCCCTCGTCTTGGGTAATGAAAAACTGTTTTTT. This encodes CSAALVLGNEKLFF.

This clonotype has more than one count but fewer than ten. The J gene is TRBJ2-7, the V gene TRBV12-3 or TRBV12-4; D might be TRBD1 (6 bases). This CDR3 spans 11 amino acids. Trimming cost V 6 bases and J 7 bases, with 10 bases left between them. CDR3 in DNA: TGTGCCAGCAGCCAGGGGTGGGAGCAGTACTTC. Amino acids: CASSQGWEQYF.

This clonotype has at least ten counts. The rearrangement uses TRBV28 and TRBJ1-1, with D tentatively TRBD1 (6 bases). The CDR3 consists of 15 residues. Deletions cut 8 bases from V and 4 bases from J, with 20 bases between. Germline V gene lookup returns CDR1 MDHEN and CDR2 SYDVKM. CDR3 nucleotides: TGTGCCAGCGAGGTCGAAACAGGGTACGCCACTGAAGCTTTCTTT. Protein product: CASEVETGYATEAFF.

This clonotype was recorded many times. The chain recombines TRBV7-7 with TRBJ2-2; 7 bases are shared with TRBD2. V was pared by 5 bases and J by 4 bases, with 10 bases of the junction left unmatched. The CDR3 is made up of 16 amino acids. Germline loops: CDR1 SSHAT, CDR2 FNYEAQ (reference sequence). The DNA for the CDR3 is TGTGCCAGCAGCGCTAGCGGAGGGGTTTCCACCGGGGAGCTGTTTTTT. Translation: CASSASGGVSTGELFF.

In its sample, this clonotype was seen many times. V usage is TRBV6-1 and J usage is TRBJ2-1, with TRBD1 identical over 8 bases. Trimming at V came to 4 bases and at J to 2 bases, leaving 10 bases not matched to a gene. In germline, CDR1 is MNHNS, CDR2 SASEGT. The CDR3 is 17 residues long. CDR3 bases: TGTGCCAGCAGTGGGACGAAGGGACAGGTCACCTACAATGAGCAGTTCTTC. The encoded protein is CASSGTKGQVTYNEQFF.

This clonotype was observed a few times. V usage is TRBV7-6 and J usage is TRBJ2-6, with a tentative D call TRBD1 (6 bases). The CDR3 is 16 residues long. Trimming left V 5 bases short and J 0 bases short, with 11 bases between. Germline CDR1 and CDR2: SGHVS and FNYEAQ. CDR3 nucleotide sequence: TGTGCCAGCAGCCCCTGGACAGTCTCTGGGGCCAACGTCCTGACTTTC. This gives the protein CASSPWTVSGANVLTF.

In its sample, this clonotype was seen a few times. The chain uses TRBV2 and TRBJ2-7; 10 bases are shared with TRBD1. This CDR3 region has 15 residues. The germline V gene encodes CDR1 SNHLY and CDR2 FYNNEI. The V gene end was trimmed by 7 bases and the J gene end by 1 base; junction bases not matched to a gene: 7. CDR3 in DNA: TGTGCCAGCATAAGGCCGGGACAGGGGTCCTACGAGCAGTACTTC. This codes for CASIRPGQGSYEQYF.

This clonotype came up many times. This rearrangement joins TRBV6-2 or TRBV6-3 to TRBJ2-7; 8 nucleotides align to TRBD2. This CDR3 has 15 residues. CDR1 and CDR2 (germline): MNHEY, SVGEGT. Unmatched junction bases numbered 8, after V lost 5 bases and J lost 2 bases. This CDR3 is CASSNAGLETYEQYF. The CDR3 nucleotides are TGTGCCAGCAGTAACGCGGGACTAGAGACCTACGAGCAGTACTTC.

The chain employs TRBV29-1 and TRBJ2-5; 7 bases agree with TRBD2. Germline V gene data show CDR1 as SQVTM and CDR2 as ANQGSEA. V lost 0 bases, J lost 1 base, and 5 bases stayed unmatched. This CDR3 comprises 15 residues. CDR3 coding DNA: TGCAGCGTTGAAGATCCGGCGGGAGCCCAAGAGACCCAGTACTTC. Translation gives CSVEDPAGAQETQYF. The variable domain in full, with the rest retrieved from reference TRBV29-1 and TRBJ2-5, is SAVISQKPSRDICQRGTSLTIQCQVDSQVTMMFWYRQQPGQSLTLIATANQGSEATYESGFVIDKFPISRPNLTFSTLTVSNMSPEDSSIYLCSVEDPAGAQETQYFGPGTRLLVL.

The table lists this clonotype with a few counts. This rearrangement joins TRBV28 to TRBJ2-6; D not resolved. CDR3 length: 15 residues. Looked up from germline, CDR1 is MDHEN and CDR2 is SYDVKM. V lost 2 bases and J lost 2, with 7 bases in between. The CDR3 protein is CASSLRQAGANVLTF. CDR3 coding DNA: TGTGCCAGCAGTTTAAGGCAAGCTGGGGCCAACGTCCTGACTTTC. Complete variable domain (other parts from reference TRBV28 and TRBJ2-6): DVKVTQSSRYLVKRTGEKVFLECVQDMDHENMFWYRQDPGLGLRLIYFSYDVKMKEKGDIPEGYSVSREKKERFSLILESASTNQTSMYLCASSLRQAGANVLTFGAGSRLTVL.

The chain couples TRBV6-2 or TRBV6-3 to TRBJ2-4; weak D call: TRBD2 (5 bases). The V gene lost 2 bases and the J gene lost 0 bases, with 11 bases spanning the gap. This CDR3 region has 16 residues. From germline, CDR1 is MNHEY and CDR2 SVGEGT. The CDR3 DNA sequence: TGTGCCAGCAGTTACAAGGCGGGCCTAGCCAAAAACATTCAGTACTTC. It translates to CASSYKAGLAKNIQYF.

This clonotype was recorded many times. The chain links TRBV19 to TRBJ2-3; D is perhaps TRBD1 (6 bases). Germline V gives CDR1 LNHDA, CDR2 SQIVND (reference sequence). V was clipped by 5 bases and J by 2 bases, with 8 bases between them. The length of the CDR3 is 13 residues. The CDR3 nucleotides read TGTGCCAGTAGTCGGACAGTCACAGATACGCAGTATTTT. This translates into CASSRTVTDTQYF.

The rearrangement links TRBV29-1 to TRBJ2-1, with TRBD2 matching over 14 bases. This CDR3 comprises 18 residues. Germline CDR1 SQVTM, CDR2 ANQGSEA. The V segment lost 0 bases and the J segment 8 bases; nucleotides outside the gene matches: 12. CDR3 loop: CSVEDELRTSGRIDEQFF. For the CDR3, the DNA is TGCAGCGTTGAAGATGAGCTGAGGACTAGCGGGAGGATCGATGAGCAGTTCTTC.

This clonotype showed up many times. The chain links TRBV24-1 to TRBJ2-1, with 10 positions matching TRBD1. Losses at the gene ends were 1 base for V and 8 bases for J; bases not matched to a gene: 7. This CDR3 spans 16 amino acids. Germline CDR1 is KGHDR and CDR2 is SFDVKD. CDR3 residues: CATSDLTGTGDDEQFF. For the CDR3, the DNA is TGTGCCACCAGTGATTTAACTGGGACAGGGGATGATGAGCAGTTCTTC.

This clonotype was recorded at least ten times. The chain uses TRBV20-1 and TRBJ2-7; D gene unclear. The CDR3 covers 16 residues. CDR1 and CDR2 (germline): DFQATT, SNEGSKA (reference sequence). The V and J ends lost 5 bases and 2 bases respectively, with 22 bases between them. CDR3 bases: TGCAGTGCTGGCTCCAGGTTATCCACACTTACCTACGAGCAGTACTTC. Amino acid sequence: CSAGSRLSTLTYEQYF.

This clonotype has just a few counts. This sequence joins TRBV6-5 and TRBJ1-1; D remains ambiguous. CDR1 is MNHEY, CDR2 SVGAGI, per germline. This CDR3 comprises 13 residues. Trimming removed 1 base from V and 1 base from J, with 4 bases in between. The DNA for the CDR3 is TGTGCCAGCAGTTACTGGACGAACACTGAAGCTTTCTTT. Its translation is CASSYWTNTEAFF.

CDR3 region: CASGGVLAEAFF. The CDR3 DNA sequence: TGTGCCAGCGGGGGGGTACTCGCTGAAGCTTTCTTT. The chain combines TRBV28 with TRBJ1-1; maybe TRBD1 (5 bases). The ends were cut back, 8 bases at V and 6 bases at J, with 13 bases in the middle. The CDR3 length is 12 residues. CDR1 is MDHEN, CDR2 SYDVKM, per germline.

This clonotype has more than one count but fewer than ten. The chain employs TRBV20-1 and TRBJ2-1; unclear D gene. The CDR3 has 15 residues. Germline V gene lookup returns CDR1 DFQATT and CDR2 SNEGSKA (reference sequence). The V end lost 0 bases, the J end lost 1 base, and 10 bases lay between the germline ends. CDR3 DNA: TGCAGTGCTAGAGATCTAGAAGTGTCCTACAATGAGCAGTTCTTC. This translates into CSARDLEVSYNEQFF.

This chain connects TRBV12-3 or TRBV12-4 to TRBJ1-5; 7 positions agree with TRBD1. V lost 10 bases, J lost 6 bases, and 6 bases stayed unmatched. This CDR3 spans 12 amino acids. CDR3 in DNA: TGTGCCACCTCAGGGGGGAGTCAGCCCCAGCATTTT. Protein sequence: CATSGGSQPQHF.

The chain carries TRBV30 and TRBJ1-4; D is uncertain. Germline lookup yields CDR1 GTSNPN and CDR2 SVGIG (reference sequence). There are 14 residues in the CDR3. V lost 2 bases to trimming and J lost 6 bases, with 13 bases between them. The CDR3 is CAWSRGGDYEKLFF. CDR3 in DNA: TGTGCCTGGAGTCGGGGAGGCGATTATGAAAAACTGTTTTTT.